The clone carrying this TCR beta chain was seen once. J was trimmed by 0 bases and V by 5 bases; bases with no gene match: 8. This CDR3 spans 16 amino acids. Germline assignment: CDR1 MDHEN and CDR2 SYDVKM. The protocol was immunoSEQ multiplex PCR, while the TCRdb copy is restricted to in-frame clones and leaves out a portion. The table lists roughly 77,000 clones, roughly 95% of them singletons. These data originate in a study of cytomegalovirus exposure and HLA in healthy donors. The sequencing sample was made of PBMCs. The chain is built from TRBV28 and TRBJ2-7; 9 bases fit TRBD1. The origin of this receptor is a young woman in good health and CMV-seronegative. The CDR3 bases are TGTGCCAGCAGTGCTGGGGACAGGGCGAGCTCCTACGAGCAGTACTTC. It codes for CASSAGDRASSYEQYF.